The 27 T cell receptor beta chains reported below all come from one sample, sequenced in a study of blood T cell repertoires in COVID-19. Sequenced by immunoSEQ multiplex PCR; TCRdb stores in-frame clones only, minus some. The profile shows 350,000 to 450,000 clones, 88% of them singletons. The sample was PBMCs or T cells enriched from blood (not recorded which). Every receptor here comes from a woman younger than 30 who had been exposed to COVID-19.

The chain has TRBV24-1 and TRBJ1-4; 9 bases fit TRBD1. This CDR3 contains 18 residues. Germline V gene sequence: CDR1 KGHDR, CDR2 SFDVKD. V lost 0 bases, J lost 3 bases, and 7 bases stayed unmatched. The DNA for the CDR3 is TGTGCCACCAGTGATTTGAGGGACAGGGATGGGCCTAATGAAAAACTGTTTTTT. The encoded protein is CATSDLRDRDGPNEKLFF.

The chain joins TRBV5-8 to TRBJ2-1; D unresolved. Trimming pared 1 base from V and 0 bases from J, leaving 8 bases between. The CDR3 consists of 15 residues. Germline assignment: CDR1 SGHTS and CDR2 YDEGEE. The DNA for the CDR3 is TGTGCCAGCAGCTTGATTTTCAGCTCCTACAATGAGCAGTTCTTC. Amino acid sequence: CASSLIFSSYNEQFF.

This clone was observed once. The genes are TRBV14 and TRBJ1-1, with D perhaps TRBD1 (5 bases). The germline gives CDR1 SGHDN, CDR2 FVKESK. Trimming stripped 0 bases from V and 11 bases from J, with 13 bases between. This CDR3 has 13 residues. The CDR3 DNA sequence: TGTGCCAGCAGCCAAGAGAGACAGCTAATGGCTTTCTTT. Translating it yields CASSQERQLMAFF.

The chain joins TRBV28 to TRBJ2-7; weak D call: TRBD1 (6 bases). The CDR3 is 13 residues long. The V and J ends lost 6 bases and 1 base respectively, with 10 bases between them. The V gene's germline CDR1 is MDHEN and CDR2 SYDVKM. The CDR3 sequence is CASSWDTSYEQYF. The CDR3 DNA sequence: TGTGCCAGCAGCTGGGACACGTCCTACGAGCAGTACTTC.

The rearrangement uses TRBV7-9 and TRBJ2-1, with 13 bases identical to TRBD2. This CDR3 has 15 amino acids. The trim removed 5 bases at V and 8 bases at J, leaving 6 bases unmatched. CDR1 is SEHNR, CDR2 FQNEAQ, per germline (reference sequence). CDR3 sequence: CASSNSGTSGDEQFF. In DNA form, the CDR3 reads TGTGCCAGCAGCAATAGTGGGACTAGCGGGGATGAGCAGTTCTTC.

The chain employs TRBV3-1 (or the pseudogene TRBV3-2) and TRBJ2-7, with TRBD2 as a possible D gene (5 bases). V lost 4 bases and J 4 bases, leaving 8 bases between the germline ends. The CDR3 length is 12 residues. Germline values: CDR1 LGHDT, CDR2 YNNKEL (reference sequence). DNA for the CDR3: TGTGCCAGCAGCCCCGGGAAGTACGAGCAGTACTTC. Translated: CASSPGKYEQYF.

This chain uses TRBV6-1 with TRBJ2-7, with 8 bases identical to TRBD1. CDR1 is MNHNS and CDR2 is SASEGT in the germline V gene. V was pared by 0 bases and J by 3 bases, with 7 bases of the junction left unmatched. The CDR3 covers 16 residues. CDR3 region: CASSEAPGQADYEQYF. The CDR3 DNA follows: TGTGCCAGCAGTGAAGCGCCGGGACAGGCCGACTACGAGCAGTACTTC.

Here the CDR3 reads CASSHSLYEQYF. The CDR3 DNA reads TGTGCCAGCAGCCATAGCCTTTACGAGCAGTACTTC. This rearrangement joins TRBV12-3 or TRBV12-4 to TRBJ2-7; D gene ambiguous. CDR3 length: 12 residues. V gave up 6 bases and J gave up 4 bases, with 10 bases separating them.

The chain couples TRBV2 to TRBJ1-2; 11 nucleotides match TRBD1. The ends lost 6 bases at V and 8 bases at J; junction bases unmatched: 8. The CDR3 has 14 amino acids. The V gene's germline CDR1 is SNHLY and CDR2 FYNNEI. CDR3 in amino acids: CASSGAGTGGGYTF. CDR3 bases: TGTGCCAGCAGCGGAGCCGGGACAGGGGGAGGCTACACCTTC.

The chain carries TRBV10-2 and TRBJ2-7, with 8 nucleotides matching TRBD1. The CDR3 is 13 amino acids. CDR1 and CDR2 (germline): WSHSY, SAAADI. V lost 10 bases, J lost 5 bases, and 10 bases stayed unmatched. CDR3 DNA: TGCGCCACCCGAGGACAGGGTTTCCACGAGCAGTACTTC. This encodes CATRGQGFHEQYF.

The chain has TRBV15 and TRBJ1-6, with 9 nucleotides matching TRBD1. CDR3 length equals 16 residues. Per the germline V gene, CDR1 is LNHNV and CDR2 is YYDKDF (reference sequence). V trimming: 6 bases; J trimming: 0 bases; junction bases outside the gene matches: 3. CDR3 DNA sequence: TGTGCCACCAGAGACAGGGGGGACTCCTATAATTCACCCCTCCACTTT. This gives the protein CATRDRGDSYNSPLHF.

CDR3 protein: CASSRGWVGNQPQHF. In nucleotides, the CDR3 is TGTGCCAGCAGCCGAGGTTGGGTGGGCAATCAGCCCCAGCATTTT. The rearrangement links TRBV6-5 to TRBJ1-5, with unresolved D. Germline values: CDR1 MNHEY, CDR2 SVGAGI. The CDR3 sequence is 15 residues long. Trimming took off 6 bases at V and 2 bases at J, with 14 bases between the two ends.

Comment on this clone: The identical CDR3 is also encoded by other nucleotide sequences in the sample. The CDR3 bases are TGTGCCAGCAGTTACGGACAGGGGTATTCCTACGAGCAGTACTTC. Its translation is CASSYGQGYSYEQYF. J is TRBJ2-7 and V is TRBV6-5, with TRBD1 matching 9 bases. CDR1 is MNHEY, CDR2 SVGAGI, per germline. CDR3 length: 15 amino acids. J gave up 1 base and V 2 bases, and 3 bases lay outside the gene matches.

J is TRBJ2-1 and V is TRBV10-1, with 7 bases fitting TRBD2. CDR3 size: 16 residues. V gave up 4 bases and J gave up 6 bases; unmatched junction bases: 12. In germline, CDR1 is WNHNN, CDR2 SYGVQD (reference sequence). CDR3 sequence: CASSGKGRVGINEQFF. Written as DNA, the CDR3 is TGCGCCAGCAGTGGAAAGGGGAGGGTAGGAATCAATGAGCAGTTCTTC.

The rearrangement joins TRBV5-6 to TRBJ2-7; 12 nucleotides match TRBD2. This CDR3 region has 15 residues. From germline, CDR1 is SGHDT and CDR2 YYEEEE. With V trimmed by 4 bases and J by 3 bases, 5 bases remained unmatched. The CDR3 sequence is CASSVGTSGYYEQYF. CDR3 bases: TGTGCCAGCAGCGTAGGGACTAGCGGGTACTACGAGCAGTACTTC.

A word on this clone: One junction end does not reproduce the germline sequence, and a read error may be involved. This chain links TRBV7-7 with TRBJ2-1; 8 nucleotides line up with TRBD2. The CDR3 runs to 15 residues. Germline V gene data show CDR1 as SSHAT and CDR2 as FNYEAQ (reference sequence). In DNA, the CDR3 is TGTGCTAGCAGCTTGACGGGGGGGCTTGGTAATGAGCAGTTCTTC. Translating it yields CASSLTGGLGNEQFF.

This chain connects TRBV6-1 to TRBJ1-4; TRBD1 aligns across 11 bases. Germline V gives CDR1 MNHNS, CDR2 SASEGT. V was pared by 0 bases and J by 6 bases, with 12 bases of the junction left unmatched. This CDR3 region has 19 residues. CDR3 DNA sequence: TGTGCCAGCAGTGAAGCGCATTCGCGGACAGGGGGCACGGATGAAAAACTGTTTTTT. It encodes CASSEAHSRTGGTDEKLFF.

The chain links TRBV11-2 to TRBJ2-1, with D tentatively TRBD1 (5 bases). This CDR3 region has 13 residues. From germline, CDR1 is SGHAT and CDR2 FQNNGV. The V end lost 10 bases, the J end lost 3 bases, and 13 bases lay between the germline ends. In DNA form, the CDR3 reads TGTGCCACCCCAGACAGCCGCTACAATGAGCAGTTCTTC. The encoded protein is CATPDSRYNEQFF.

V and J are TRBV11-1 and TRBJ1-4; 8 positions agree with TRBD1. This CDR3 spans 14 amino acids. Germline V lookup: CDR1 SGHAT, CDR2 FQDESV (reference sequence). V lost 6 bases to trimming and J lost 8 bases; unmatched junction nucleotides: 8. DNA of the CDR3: TGTGCCAGCAGACCGGACAGGGTGAGGGAAAAACTGTTTTTT. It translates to CASRPDRVREKLFF.

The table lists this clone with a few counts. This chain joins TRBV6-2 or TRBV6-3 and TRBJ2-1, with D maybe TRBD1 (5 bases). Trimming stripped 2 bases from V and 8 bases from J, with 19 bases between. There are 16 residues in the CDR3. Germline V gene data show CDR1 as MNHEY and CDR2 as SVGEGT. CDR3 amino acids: CASSYLGAGLGYEQFF. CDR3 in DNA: TGTGCCAGCAGTTACCTAGGGGCAGGGTTGGGGTATGAGCAGTTCTTC.

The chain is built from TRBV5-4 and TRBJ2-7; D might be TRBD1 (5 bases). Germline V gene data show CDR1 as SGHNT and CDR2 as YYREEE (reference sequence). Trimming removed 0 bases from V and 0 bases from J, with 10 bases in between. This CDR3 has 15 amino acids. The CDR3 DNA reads TGTGCCAGCAGCTTGGCTGACAGCTCCTCCTACGAGCAGTACTTC. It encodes CASSLADSSSYEQYF.

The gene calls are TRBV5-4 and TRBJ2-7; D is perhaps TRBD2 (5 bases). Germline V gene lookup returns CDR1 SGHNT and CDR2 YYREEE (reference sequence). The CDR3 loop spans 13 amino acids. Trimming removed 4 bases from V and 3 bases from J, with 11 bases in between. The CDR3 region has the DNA TGTGCCAGCAGCCCAGGACGGGACTACGAGCAGTACTTC. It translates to CASSPGRDYEQYF.

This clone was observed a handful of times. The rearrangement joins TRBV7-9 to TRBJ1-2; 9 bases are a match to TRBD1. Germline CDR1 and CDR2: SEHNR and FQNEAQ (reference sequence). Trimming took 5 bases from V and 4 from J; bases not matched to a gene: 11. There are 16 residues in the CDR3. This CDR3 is CASSAGQGPTGYGYTF. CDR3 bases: TGTGCCAGCAGCGCCGGACAGGGGCCAACGGGCTATGGCTACACCTTC.

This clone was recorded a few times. The CDR3: CASTTAGGTGELFF. For the CDR3, the DNA is TGTGCCAGCACGACGGCGGGGGGAACCGGGGAGCTGTTTTTT. The chain has TRBV6-5 and TRBJ2-2, with 8 bases aligning to TRBD2. Losses at the gene ends were 7 bases for V and 5 bases for J; bases not matched to a gene: 6. The germline CDR1 and CDR2 sequences are MNHEY and SVGAGI. The length of the CDR3 is 14 residues.

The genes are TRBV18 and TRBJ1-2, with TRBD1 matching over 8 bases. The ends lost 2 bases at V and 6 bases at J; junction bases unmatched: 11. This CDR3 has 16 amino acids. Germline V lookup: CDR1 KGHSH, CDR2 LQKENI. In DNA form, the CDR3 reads TGTGCCAGCTCACCATCATTCCTCTCAGGGGGCAATGGCTACACCTTC. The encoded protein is CASSPSFLSGGNGYTF.

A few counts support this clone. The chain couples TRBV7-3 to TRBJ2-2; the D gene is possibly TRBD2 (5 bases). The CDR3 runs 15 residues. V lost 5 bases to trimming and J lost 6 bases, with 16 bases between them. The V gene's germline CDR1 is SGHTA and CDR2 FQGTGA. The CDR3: CASSPGVEASGELFF. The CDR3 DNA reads TGTGCCAGCAGCCCCGGGGTCGAGGCCTCCGGGGAGCTGTTTTTT.

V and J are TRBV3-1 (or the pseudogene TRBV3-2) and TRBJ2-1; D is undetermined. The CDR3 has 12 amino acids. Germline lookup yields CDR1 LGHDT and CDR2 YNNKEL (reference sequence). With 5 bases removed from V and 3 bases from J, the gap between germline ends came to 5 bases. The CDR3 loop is CASSIHYNEQFF. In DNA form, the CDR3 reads TGTGCCAGCAGCATCCACTACAATGAGCAGTTCTTC.